This T cell receptor (beta chain) appears in the sequencing data of a study of blood T cell repertoires in COVID-19. TCRdb keeps only in-frame clones here, not all; method: immunoSEQ multiplex PCR. The sample consists of about 260,000 clones, 80% to 90% of them appearing once. Seattle patient enrollment occurred during active infection, with longitudinal follow-up thereafter. The CDR3 length is 16 residues. Trimming removed 4 bases from V and 6 bases from J; junction bases left unmatched: 10. Germline V gene sequence: CDR1 SGHNT, CDR2 YYREEE (reference sequence). The sequencing input was peripheral blood. This sequence joins TRBV5-4 and TRBJ2-2, with 9 positions matching TRBD2. This receptor was taken from a woman between 70 and 85 years old with COVID-19, enrolled during active disease. The DNA for the CDR3 is TGTGCCAGCAGCCAGGGCGCTAGCGGGAAGGCCGGGGAGCTGTTTTTT. Amino acids: CASSQGASGKAGELFF.